This is a list of T cell receptor beta chains from one sample in a study of response to subunit inactivated influenza vaccine. TCRdb re-derived calls from the RT-PCR reads in MiXCR, one entry per CDR3 protein. The sample has fewer than 700,000 distinct CDR3 sequences; 10% to 15% are singletons. The material was PBMCs from blood, obtained roughly 48 days after vaccination. The source of these receptors is a middle-aged man who received an inactivated influenza vaccine. The CDR3 runs from the conserved cysteine through the conserved F or W. Fields, in order: V gene, clone size, J gene, D gene, CDR3 protein, CDR3 DNA. The D gene is left open where the match is weak. Clone size, where shown, is once, few, many, or a class for clones that have expanded.

V gene: TRBV7-9
clone size: NA
J gene: TRBJ2-1
D gene: TRBD2
CDR3 protein: CASSPTSVLSSYNEQFF
CDR3 DNA: TGTGCCAGCAGCCCGACTAGCGTTCTGAGCTCCTACAATGAGCAGTTCTTC

V gene: TRBV24-1
clone size: NA
J gene: TRBJ2-1
D gene: NA
CDR3 protein: CATSVKAGHSYNEQFF
CDR3 DNA: TGTGCCACCAGTGTCAAAGCGGGACACTCCTACAATGAGCAGTTCTTC

V gene: TRBV29-1
clone size: many
J gene: TRBJ2-7
D gene: NA
CDR3 protein: CSGGTLYEQYF
CDR3 DNA: TGCAGCGGAGGGACCCTCTACGAGCAGTACTTC

V gene: TRBV28
clone size: few
J gene: TRBJ1-6
D gene: NA
CDR3 protein: CASSLEARNSPLHF
CDR3 DNA: TGTGCCAGCAGTCTCGAGGCCCGTAATTCACCCCTCCACTTT

V gene: TRBV10-3
clone size: NA
J gene: TRBJ2-3
D gene: NA
CDR3 protein: CAIKSAVSTDTQYF
CDR3 DNA: TGTGCCATCAAATCGGCAGTTAGCACAGATACGCAGTATTTT

V gene: TRBV20-1
clone size: once
J gene: TRBJ2-7
D gene: NA
CDR3 protein: CSAYDVEGLSSYEQYF
CDR3 DNA: TGCAGTGCCTACGACGTTGAGGGCTTAAGCTCCTACGAGCAGTACTTC

V gene: TRBV2
clone size: NA
J gene: TRBJ2-3
D gene: NA
CDR3 protein: CASSEARYTQYF
CDR3 DNA: TGTGCCAGCAGTGAAGCGCGATATACGCAGTATTTT

V gene: TRBV29-1
clone size: many
J gene: TRBJ2-7
D gene: TRBD1
CDR3 protein: CSDGAHRGPAYEQYF
CDR3 DNA: TGCAGCGATGGAGCCCACAGGGGGCCAGCCTACGAGCAGTACTTC

V gene: TRBV12-3/TRBV12-4
clone size: NA
J gene: TRBJ2-3
D gene: NA
CDR3 protein: CASRDTFTDTQYF
CDR3 DNA: TGTGCCAGCAGGGACACGTTCACAGATACGCAGTATTTT

V gene: TRBV5-1
clone size: few
J gene: TRBJ2-7
D gene: NA
CDR3 protein: CASSTAGGPYEQYF
CDR3 DNA: TGCGCCAGCAGCACAGCTGGGGGTCCCTACGAGCAGTACTTC

V gene: TRBV10-3
clone size: few
J gene: TRBJ2-3
D gene: TRBD2
CDR3 protein: CAIGGTSADTQYF
CDR3 DNA: TGTGCCATCGGGGGGACTAGCGCAGATACGCAGTATTTT

V gene: TRBV14
clone size: NA
J gene: TRBJ2-3
D gene: TRBD2
CDR3 protein: CASSQVGGAADTQYF
CDR3 DNA: TGTGCCAGCAGCCAAGTCGGGGGGGCGGCAGATACGCAGTATTTT

V gene: TRBV4-1
clone size: NA
J gene: TRBJ2-1
D gene: NA
CDR3 protein: CASSQAPRLVDEQFF
CDR3 DNA: TGCGCCAGCAGCCAAGCACCCAGACTAGTTGATGAGCAGTTCTTC

V gene: TRBV2
clone size: few
J gene: TRBJ2-7
D gene: NA
CDR3 protein: CASTLGPRSYEQYF
CDR3 DNA: TGTGCCAGCACCTTGGGACCGCGCTCCTACGAGCAGTACTTC

V gene: TRBV20-1
clone size: few
J gene: TRBJ2-1
D gene: TRBD1
CDR3 protein: CSAHPMGQANEQFF
CDR3 DNA: TGCAGTGCCCACCCAATGGGACAGGCCAATGAGCAGTTCTTC

V gene: TRBV27
clone size: few
J gene: TRBJ2-1
D gene: NA
CDR3 protein: CASSLNRQGSYNEQFF
CDR3 DNA: TGTGCCAGCAGTTTAAACAGGCAGGGCTCCTACAATGAGCAGTTCTTC

V gene: TRBV12-3/TRBV12-4
clone size: many
J gene: TRBJ1-1
D gene: TRBD1
CDR3 protein: CASTLTGSHTEAFF
CDR3 DNA: TGTGCCAGCACCTTGACAGGGTCTCACACTGAAGCTTTCTTT

V gene: TRBV21-1
clone size: many
J gene: TRBJ2-1
D gene: NA
CDR3 protein: CASSKNEQFF
CDR3 DNA: TGTGCCAGCAGCAAAAATGAGCAGTTCTTC

V gene: TRBV20-1
clone size: NA
J gene: TRBJ2-1
D gene: TRBD2
CDR3 protein: CSARGSSGGAPNEQFF
CDR3 DNA: TGCAGTGCTAGAGGCTCTAGCGGGGGGGCCCCCAATGAGCAGTTCTTC

V gene: TRBV7-9
clone size: few
J gene: TRBJ2-1
D gene: TRBD1
CDR3 protein: CASRMGTGVFDEQFF
CDR3 DNA: TGTGCCAGCAGAATGGGGACAGGGGTTTTTGATGAGCAGTTCTTC

V gene: TRBV7-6
clone size: NA
J gene: TRBJ1-2
D gene: TRBD1
CDR3 protein: CASSNPTGGRANYGYTF
CDR3 DNA: TGTGCCAGCAGCAATCCGACAGGGGGTAGAGCTAACTATGGCTACACCTTC

V gene: TRBV6-5
clone size: few
J gene: TRBJ2-3
D gene: NA
CDR3 protein: CASSWGGTDTQYF
CDR3 DNA: TGTGCCAGCAGTTGGGGGGGCACAGATACGCAGTATTTT

V gene: TRBV5-4
clone size: few
J gene: TRBJ2-2
D gene: TRBD1
CDR3 protein: CASSLVSVVGQGMGGELFF
CDR3 DNA: TGTGCCAGCAGCTTGGTTTCGGTAGTCGGACAGGGCATGGGCGGGGAGCTGTTTTTT

V gene: TRBV20-1
clone size: NA
J gene: TRBJ2-1
D gene: TRBD2
CDR3 protein: CSAGTSGSYNEQFF
CDR3 DNA: TGCAGTGCTGGGACTAGCGGGAGTTACAATGAGCAGTTCTTC

V gene: TRBV7-2
clone size: few
J gene: TRBJ2-4
D gene: NA
CDR3 protein: CASSLVAFESRAKNIQYF
CDR3 DNA: TGTGCCAGCAGCTTAGTCGCGTTCGAGAGTCGGGCCAAAAACATTCAGTACTTC

V gene: TRBV4-3
clone size: few
J gene: TRBJ1-3
D gene: NA
CDR3 protein: CASSQDFPGNSGNTIYF
CDR3 DNA: TGCGCCAGCAGCCAAGATTTCCCCGGGAACTCTGGAAACACCATATATTTT

V gene: TRBV12-3/TRBV12-4
clone size: NA
J gene: TRBJ2-1
D gene: NA
CDR3 protein: CASSPRGDLSSYNEQFF
CDR3 DNA: TGTGCCAGCAGTCCCCGTGGGGACCTGAGCTCCTACAATGAGCAGTTCTTC

V gene: TRBV7-2
clone size: NA
J gene: TRBJ2-2
D gene: TRBD1
CDR3 protein: CASSLETGSGELFF
CDR3 DNA: TGTGCCAGCAGCTTAGAGACAGGGAGCGGGGAGCTGTTTTTT

V gene: TRBV27
clone size: few
J gene: TRBJ2-1
D gene: TRBD2
CDR3 protein: CASRRERPAYNEQFF
CDR3 DNA: TGTGCCAGCAGGCGGGAGCGGCCAGCCTACAATGAGCAGTTCTTC

V gene: TRBV5-6
clone size: NA
J gene: TRBJ1-1
D gene: NA
CDR3 protein: CASSWKNEAFF
CDR3 DNA: TGTGCCAGCAGCTGGAAAAATGAAGCTTTCTTT

V gene: TRBV7-6
clone size: few
J gene: TRBJ2-5
D gene: TRBD2
CDR3 protein: CASSPRWGVSGSTHTQETQYF
CDR3 DNA: TGTGCCAGCAGCCCACGGTGGGGGGTTAGCGGGAGCACCCATACACAAGAGACCCAGTACTTC

V gene: TRBV6-5
clone size: NA
J gene: TRBJ1-5
D gene: NA
CDR3 protein: CASSSEQSNQPQHF
CDR3 DNA: TGTGCCAGCAGTTCCGAACAAAGCAATCAGCCCCAGCATTTT

V gene: TRBV28
clone size: NA
J gene: TRBJ2-1
D gene: NA
CDR3 protein: CASGGLREQFF
CDR3 DNA: TGTGCCAGCGGGGGACTCCGTGAGCAGTTCTTC

V gene: TRBV7-2
clone size: few
J gene: TRBJ2-7
D gene: NA
CDR3 protein: CASSLVRNLYEQYF
CDR3 DNA: TGTGCCAGCAGCTTAGTCCGGAACCTCTACGAGCAGTACTTC

V gene: TRBV20-1
clone size: NA
J gene: TRBJ2-7
D gene: TRBD1
CDR3 protein: CSAPWGQGTYEQYF
CDR3 DNA: TGCAGTGCCCCTTGGGGACAGGGGACCTACGAGCAGTACTTC

V gene: TRBV4-2
clone size: few
J gene: TRBJ2-7
D gene: NA
CDR3 protein: CASSQDGDHSDEQYF
CDR3 DNA: TGTGCCAGCAGCCAAGATGGGGACCACTCGGACGAGCAGTACTTC

V gene: TRBV6-1
clone size: NA
J gene: TRBJ2-5
D gene: TRBD2
CDR3 protein: CASSKTSGWETQYF
CDR3 DNA: TGTGCCAGCAGTAAAACTAGCGGATGGGAGACCCAGTACTTC

V gene: TRBV7-2
clone size: few
J gene: TRBJ2-1
D gene: TRBD2
CDR3 protein: CASRRQLLAERGYNEQFF
CDR3 DNA: TGTGCCAGCAGAAGACAGTTACTAGCGGAGAGAGGCTACAATGAGCAGTTCTTC

V gene: TRBV9
clone size: few
J gene: TRBJ1-4
D gene: TRBD1
CDR3 protein: CASSAAGTGKEKLFF
CDR3 DNA: TGTGCCAGCAGCGCGGCCGGGACAGGGAAAGAAAAACTGTTTTTT

V gene: TRBV21-1
clone size: few
J gene: TRBJ2-7
D gene: NA
CDR3 protein: CASSIPPLYRSYEQYF
CDR3 DNA: TGTGCCAGCAGCATCCCCCCGCTGTACAGGTCCTACGAGCAGTACTTC

V gene: TRBV6-1
clone size: few
J gene: TRBJ2-7
D gene: TRBD2
CDR3 protein: CASRASGRPSYEQYF
CDR3 DNA: TGTGCCAGCAGGGCTAGCGGGAGGCCCTCCTACGAGCAGTACTTC

V gene: TRBV5-1
clone size: few
J gene: TRBJ2-5
D gene: NA
CDR3 protein: CASSFTETQYF
CDR3 DNA: TGCGCCAGCAGCTTCACAGAGACCCAGTACTTC

V gene: TRBV14
clone size: NA
J gene: TRBJ2-1
D gene: TRBD2
CDR3 protein: CASSPTSGRGRSYNEQFF
CDR3 DNA: TGTGCCAGCAGCCCGACTAGCGGGAGAGGTCGGTCCTACAATGAGCAGTTCTTC

V gene: TRBV15
clone size: NA
J gene: TRBJ1-6
D gene: NA
CDR3 protein: CATSREQGNSPLHF
CDR3 DNA: TGTGCCACCAGCAGAGAACAGGGTAACTCACCCCTCCACTTT

V gene: TRBV4-1
clone size: NA
J gene: TRBJ2-5
D gene: NA
CDR3 protein: CASSQERLGRRSQETQYF
CDR3 DNA: TGCGCCAGCAGCCAAGAAAGATTGGGGCGCAGGAGTCAAGAGACCCAGTACTTC

V gene: TRBV7-9
clone size: NA
J gene: TRBJ2-1
D gene: TRBD1
CDR3 protein: CASSSPGQSIYNEQFF
CDR3 DNA: TGTGCCAGCAGCTCACCGGGACAGAGTATTTACAATGAGCAGTTCTTC

V gene: TRBV13
clone size: NA
J gene: TRBJ2-7
D gene: TRBD1
CDR3 protein: CALSPYRNLDRDYYEQYF
CDR3 DNA: TGTGCCCTCAGCCCTTACCGGAATTTGGACAGGGATTACTACGAGCAGTACTTC

V gene: TRBV18
clone size: few
J gene: TRBJ1-2
D gene: NA
CDR3 protein: CASSPVGAGTGTNYGYTF
CDR3 DNA: TGTGCCAGCTCACCAGTCGGTGCAGGGACCGGAACTAACTATGGCTACACCTTC

V gene: TRBV20-1
clone size: few
J gene: TRBJ2-1
D gene: TRBD2
CDR3 protein: CSALLAGGPYNEQFF
CDR3 DNA: TGCAGTGCGCTTCTAGCGGGGGGGCCCTACAATGAGCAGTTCTTC